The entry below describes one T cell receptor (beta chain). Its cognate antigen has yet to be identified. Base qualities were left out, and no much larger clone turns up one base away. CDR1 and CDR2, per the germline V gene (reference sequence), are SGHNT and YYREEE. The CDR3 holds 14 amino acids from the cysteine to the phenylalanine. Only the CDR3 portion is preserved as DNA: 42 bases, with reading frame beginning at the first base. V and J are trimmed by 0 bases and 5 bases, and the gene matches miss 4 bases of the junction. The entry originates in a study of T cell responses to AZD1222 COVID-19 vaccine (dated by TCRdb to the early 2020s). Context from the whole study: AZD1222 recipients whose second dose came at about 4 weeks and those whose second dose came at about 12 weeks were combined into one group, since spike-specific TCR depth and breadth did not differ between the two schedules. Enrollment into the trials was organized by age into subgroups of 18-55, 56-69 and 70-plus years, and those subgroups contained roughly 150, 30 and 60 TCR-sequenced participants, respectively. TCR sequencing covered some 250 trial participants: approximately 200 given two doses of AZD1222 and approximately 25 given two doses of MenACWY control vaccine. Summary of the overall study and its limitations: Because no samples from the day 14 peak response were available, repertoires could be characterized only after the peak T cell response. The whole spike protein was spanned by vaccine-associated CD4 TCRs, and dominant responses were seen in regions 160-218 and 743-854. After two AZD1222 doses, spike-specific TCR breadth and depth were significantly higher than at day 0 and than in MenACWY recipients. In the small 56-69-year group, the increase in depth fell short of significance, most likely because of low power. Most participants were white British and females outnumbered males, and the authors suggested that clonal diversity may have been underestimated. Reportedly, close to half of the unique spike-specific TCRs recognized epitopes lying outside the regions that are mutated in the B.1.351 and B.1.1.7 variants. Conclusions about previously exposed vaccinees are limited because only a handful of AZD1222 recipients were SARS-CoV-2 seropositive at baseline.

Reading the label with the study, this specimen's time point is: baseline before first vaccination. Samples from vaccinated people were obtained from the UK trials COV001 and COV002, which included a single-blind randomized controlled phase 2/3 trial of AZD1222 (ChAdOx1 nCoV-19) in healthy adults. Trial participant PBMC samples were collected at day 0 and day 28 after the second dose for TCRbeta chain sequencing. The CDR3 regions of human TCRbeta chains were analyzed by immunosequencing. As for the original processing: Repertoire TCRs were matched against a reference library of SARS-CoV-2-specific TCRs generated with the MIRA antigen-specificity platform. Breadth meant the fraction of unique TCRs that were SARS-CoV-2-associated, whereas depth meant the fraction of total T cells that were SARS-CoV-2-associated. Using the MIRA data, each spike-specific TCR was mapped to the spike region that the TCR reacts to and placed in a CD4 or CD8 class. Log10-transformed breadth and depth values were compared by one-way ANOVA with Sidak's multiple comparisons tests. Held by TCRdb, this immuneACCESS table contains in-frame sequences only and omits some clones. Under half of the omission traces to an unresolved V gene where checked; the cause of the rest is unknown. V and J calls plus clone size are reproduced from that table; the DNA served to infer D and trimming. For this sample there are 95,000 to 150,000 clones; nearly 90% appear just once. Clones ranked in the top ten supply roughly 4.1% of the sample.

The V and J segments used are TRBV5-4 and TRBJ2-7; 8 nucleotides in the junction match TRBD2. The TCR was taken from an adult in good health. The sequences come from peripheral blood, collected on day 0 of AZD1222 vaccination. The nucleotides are TGTGCCAGCAGCTTGGGGCCGGGAGGGAACGAGCAGTACTTC. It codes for CASSLGPGGNEQYF.